This passage covers 15 T cell receptor beta chains from one sample sequenced in a study of T cell responses to AZD1222 COVID-19 vaccine (dated by TCRdb to the early 2020s). The time point label, read with the paper, signifies: baseline before first vaccination. The library was built by means of the immunoSEQ multiplex PCR assay. Drawn from immuneACCESS, this table holds only the in-frame rearrangements with V and J called that TCRdb kept. Clones are partly lost; checked studies trace under half to an unresolved V gene and leave the rest unexplained. The sample data list 120,000 or so clones, and around 87% of these were observed just once. Around 9.3% of the sample goes to the ten largest clones. The sequences come from peripheral blood, collected on day 0 of AZD1222 vaccination. Source of these receptors: an adult in good health.

This chain joins TRBV4-1 and TRBJ1-5, with TRBD1 matching over 8 bases. V shed 0 bases, J shed 6 bases, and the junction held 7 bases outside the gene matches. CDR1 is MGHRA and CDR2 is YSYEKL in the germline V gene. The CDR3 is 16 amino acids. CDR3 amino acids: CASSQEGQGASQPQHF. The CDR3 DNA is TGCGCCAGCAGCCAAGAGGGCCAGGGGGCTAGTCAGCCCCAGCATTTT.

The rearrangement uses TRBV7-9 and TRBJ2-7; no firm D call. CDR3 length: 12 amino acids. CDR1 is SEHNR and CDR2 is FQNEAQ in the germline V gene (reference sequence). V lost 3 bases, J lost 7 bases, and 10 bases lay in between. The chain's CDR3 is CASSFSLKEQYF. CDR3 sequence (DNA): TGTGCCAGCAGCTTTTCCCTTAAGGAGCAGTACTTC.

This rearrangement joins TRBV4-1 to TRBJ2-3, with D hard to call. Germline values: CDR1 MGHRA, CDR2 YSYEKL. The CDR3 runs to 15 residues. The V end was cut by 2 bases, the J end by 2 bases, with 11 bases between. CDR3 sequence (DNA): TGCGCCAGCAGCCAAAGCCCAATCCCCACAGATACGCAGTATTTT. Amino acid sequence: CASSQSPIPTDTQYF.

This chain links TRBV29-1 with TRBJ1-1, with no clear D. The CDR3 sequence is 13 residues long. The germline V and J ends were trimmed by 7 bases and 4 bases, with 16 bases remaining between them. CDR1 is SQVTM and CDR2 is ANQGSEA in the germline V gene. CDR3 residues: CSADGVGGTEAFF. The CDR3 nucleotides are TGCAGCGCCGACGGCGTAGGTGGCACTGAAGCTTTCTTT. Variable domain in full (rest from reference TRBV29-1 and TRBJ1-1): SAVISQKPSRDICQRGTSLTIQCQVDSQVTMMFWYRQQPGQSLTLIATANQGSEATYESGFVIDKFPISRPNLTFSTLTVSNMSPEDSSIYLCSADGVGGTEAFFGQGTRLTVV.

V and J are TRBV5-1 and TRBJ2-7, with 9 bases aligning to TRBD1. Germline values: CDR1 SGHRS, CDR2 YFSETQ. With 5 bases clipped from V and 5 bases from J, the junction kept 14 bases outside the gene matches. This CDR3 is 16 amino acids long. The CDR3 reads CASSYMSGTGSHEQYF. The CDR3 region has the DNA TGCGCCAGCAGTTACATGTCCGGGACAGGGAGCCACGAGCAGTACTTC.

The rearrangement links TRBV9 to TRBJ2-2; TRBD1 matches at 9 bases. J was trimmed by 7 bases and V by 7 bases; bases with no gene match: 11. CDR1 is SGDLS, CDR2 YYNGEE, per germline. This CDR3 is 15 amino acids long. The CDR3 DNA sequence: TGTGCCAGCGACGCGGGACAGGGATTTGGCGGGGAGCTGTTTTTT. This gives the protein CASDAGQGFGGELFF.

The V and J genes are TRBV11-2 and TRBJ1-1; D might be TRBD1 (5 bases). Germline lookup yields CDR1 SGHAT and CDR2 FQNNGV. There are 12 residues in the CDR3. V was cut by 5 bases and J by 8 bases, with 12 bases left in between. CDR3 residues: CASSRGRSEAFF. The CDR3 DNA sequence: TGTGCCAGCAGCAGGGGCCGGTCAGAAGCTTTCTTT.

The chain is built from TRBV11-3 and TRBJ2-7; D is unclear. CDR3 length: 13 amino acids. V was pared by 3 bases and J by 4 bases, with 10 bases between. Germline-derived CDR1 and CDR2 are SGHNT and YENEEA. DNA for the CDR3: TGTGCCAGCAGCTTGGGCAGAGAATACGAGCAGTACTTC. It yields the protein CASSLGREYEQYF.

This clone was found once. The chain employs TRBV2 and TRBJ1-5; no reliable D call. Germline values: CDR1 SNHLY, CDR2 FYNNEI. V was clipped by 8 bases and J by 7 bases, with 9 bases between them. This CDR3 spans 11 amino acids. CDR3 amino acids: CASGSMQPQHF. CDR3 nucleotide sequence: TGTGCCAGCGGCAGCATGCAGCCCCAGCATTTT.

The chain combines TRBV19 with TRBJ2-7; 13 nucleotides line up with TRBD2. V was clipped by 9 bases and J by 3 bases; unmatched bases: 2. Per germline, CDR1 LNHDA and CDR2 SQIVND (reference sequence). CDR3 size: 13 residues. CDR3 loop: CASRTSGGYEQYF. In nucleotides, the CDR3 is TGTGCCAGCAGGACTAGCGGGGGCTACGAGCAGTACTTC.

This chain links TRBV7-2 with TRBJ2-7; D remains ambiguous. Trimming took off 2 bases at V and 0 bases at J, with 11 bases between the two ends. Germline CDR1 reads SGHTA; CDR2 reads FQGNSA. This CDR3 spans 15 amino acids. CDR3 protein: CASSLRRRSSYEQYF. For the CDR3, the DNA is TGTGCCAGCAGCTTAAGACGGCGCAGCTCCTACGAGCAGTACTTC.

The V call is TRBV19, the J call TRBJ1-5; TRBD1 might be the D (6 bases). Between the trimmed V and J ends, which lost 5 bases and 6 bases, there was a span of 8 bases. CDR3 size: 12 residues. The V gene's germline CDR1 is LNHDA and CDR2 SQIVND (reference sequence). CDR3 nucleotides: TGTGCCAGTAGTCGGGGGCCTCAGCCCCAGCATTTT. Translated: CASSRGPQPQHF. Drawing the rest from reference TRBV19 and TRBJ1-5, the complete variable domain is DGGITQSPKYLFRKEGQNVTLSCEQNLNHDAMYWYRQDPGQGLRLIYYSQIVNDFQKGDIAEGYSVSREKKESFPLTVTSAQKNPTAFYLCASSRGPQPQHFGDGTRLSIL.

The chain employs TRBV12-3 or TRBV12-4 and TRBJ1-2; D is uncertain. The CDR3 consists of 12 residues. The V gene lost 0 bases and the J gene lost 6 bases, with 5 bases spanning the gap. The CDR3 region has the DNA TGTGCCAGCAGTTTAGCCAGCCATGGCTACACCTTC. It yields the protein CASSLASHGYTF.

V usage is TRBV19 and J usage is TRBJ1-2; D is ambiguous. The CDR3 length is 12 residues. V shed 3 bases and J shed 5 bases, with 7 bases lying between them. Germline lookup yields CDR1 LNHDA and CDR2 SQIVND (reference sequence). CDR3 in DNA: TGTGCCAGTAGTATGGTGGGATATGGCTACACCTTC. Its translation: CASSMVGYGYTF.

This rearrangement joins TRBV6-5 to TRBJ1-5, with D unresolved. Germline CDR1 MNHEY, CDR2 SVGAGI. This CDR3 is built from 15 residues. The ends were cut back, 4 bases at V and 0 bases at J, with 10 bases in the middle. The CDR3 reads CASSLSGFSNQPQHF. The CDR3 DNA reads TGTGCCAGCAGTTTATCAGGCTTTAGCAATCAGCCCCAGCATTTT.